The next 14 T cell receptor beta chains were all read from a single sample in a study of CD8+ T cells in alopecia areata. Sequencing relied on a cDNA template that was reverse transcribed from extracted RNA. The protocol was immunoSEQ multiplex PCR, while the TCRdb copy is restricted to in-frame clones and leaves out a portion. Of some 220,000 clones in the sample, under 75% were seen once. Treatment specified: oral pan-JAK inhibitor, 5-10 mg twice daily. Sequences were derived from CD4+ T cells sorted from blood, sampled at week 4, from a patient treated with tofacitinib. These receptors all stem from a human donor with alopecia areata.

This chain links TRBV30 with TRBJ2-2; the match to TRBD2 covers 7 bases. Germline trimming cut 0 bases from V and 6 bases from J; bases unmatched to any gene: 10. Germline values: CDR1 GTSNPN, CDR2 SVGIG (reference sequence). This CDR3 has 16 residues. CDR3 in amino acids: CAWSVLLASNSGELFF. The CDR3 coding sequence is TGTGCCTGGAGTGTACTACTAGCGTCAAACTCCGGGGAGCTGTTTTTT. The full variable domain, with the rest looked up from reference TRBV30 and TRBJ2-2, is SQTIHQWPATLVQPVGSPLSLECTVEGTSNPNLYWYRQAAGRGLQLLFYSVGIGQISSEVPQNLSASRPQDRQFILSSKKLLLSDSGFYLCAWSVLLASNSGELFFGEGSRLTVL.

This clone came up a few times. The chain is built from TRBV7-2 and TRBJ1-4; a weak D match, TRBD1 (6 bases). The germline V and J ends were trimmed by 4 bases and 7 bases, with 13 bases remaining between them. CDR1 is SGHTA and CDR2 is FQGNSA in the germline V gene. This CDR3 comprises 14 residues. The CDR3 region has the DNA TGTGCCAGCAGCTACGGGGGGGCGGTTGAAAAACTGTTTTTT. It is translated as CASSYGGAVEKLFF. Combining the CDR3 with reference TRBV7-2 and TRBJ1-4 gives the whole variable domain GAGVSQSPSNKVTEKGKDVELRCDPISGHTALYWYRQSLGQGLEFLIYFQGNSAPDKSGLPSDRFSAERTGGSVSTLTIQRTQQEDSAVYLCASSYGGAVEKLFFGSGTQLSVL.

The chain uses TRBV9 and TRBJ1-1; no reliable D call. The CDR3 loop spans 14 amino acids. The V end was cut by 0 bases, the J end by 5 bases, with 11 bases between. Germline CDR1 is SGDLS and CDR2 is YYNGEE. This CDR3 reads CASSVGTGRTEAFF. CDR3 DNA: TGTGCCAGCAGCGTAGGGACGGGTCGGACTGAAGCTTTCTTT.

This clone occurred a few times. The chain recombines TRBV9 with TRBJ2-6, with unresolved D. V lost 6 bases and J lost 0, with 10 bases in between. Germline V gene lookup returns CDR1 SGDLS and CDR2 YYNGEE. There are 15 residues in the CDR3. The chain's CDR3 is CASKQSGSGANVLTF. For the CDR3, the DNA is TGTGCCAGCAAACAGTCGGGCTCTGGGGCCAACGTCCTGACTTTC.

This chain uses TRBV29-1 with TRBJ1-1; 7 bases agree with TRBD1. The CDR3 runs to 13 residues. V lost 6 bases and J lost 1; bases outside the gene matches: 5. Germline V CDR1 and CDR2: SQVTM, ANQGSEA. The CDR3 sequence is CSVGGDRNTEAFF. The CDR3 DNA reads as TGCAGCGTGGGGGGGGACAGGAACACTGAAGCTTTCTTT.

This clone has at least ten counts. This chain links TRBV7-8 with TRBJ2-3; no firm D call. V was trimmed by 4 bases and J by 0 bases, leaving 17 bases between them. This CDR3 contains 17 residues. The germline V gene encodes CDR1 SGHVS and CDR2 FQNEAQ. As DNA, the CDR3 is TGTGCCAGCAGCTCGGTGGTAGATGGTGGAAGCACAGATACGCAGTATTTT. Translation gives CASSSVVDGGSTDTQYF.

A single count supports this clone. The rearrangement joins TRBV29-1 to TRBJ2-7; D is uncertain. There are 15 residues in the CDR3. Germline-derived CDR1 and CDR2 are SQVTM and ANQGSEA. Trimming removed 2 bases at V and 0 bases at J, with 14 bases between. The CDR3 loop is CSVETPDRTSYEQYF. As DNA, the CDR3 is TGCAGCGTTGAAACCCCAGACCGAACCTCCTACGAGCAGTACTTC.

This clone has at least ten counts. The chain employs TRBV10-3 and TRBJ1-1; D perhaps matches TRBD1 (5 bases). There are 14 residues in the CDR3. Germline V gene data show CDR1 as ENHRY and CDR2 as SYGVKD. With 2 bases removed from V and 2 bases from J, the gap between germline ends came to 9 bases. The CDR3 coding sequence is TGTGCCATCAGTGAGGTCGACAGAAACACTGAAGCTTTCTTT. It encodes CAISEVDRNTEAFF.

The chain recombines TRBV27 with TRBJ2-4; TRBD1 might be the D (6 bases). Germline assignment: CDR1 MNHEY and CDR2 SMNVEV (reference sequence). The length of the CDR3 is 13 residues. The V end was cut by 3 bases, the J end by 7 bases, with 10 bases between. The CDR3 is CASSFGQGNIQYF. The CDR3 DNA reads as TGTGCCAGCAGTTTCGGCCAGGGGAACATTCAGTACTTC.

A word on this clone: The sample has other DNA sequences that encode this CDR3 too. The V and J genes are TRBV29-1 and TRBJ2-1, with TRBD2 as a possible D gene (6 bases). The CDR3 loop spans 13 amino acids. In germline, CDR1 is SQVTM, CDR2 ANQGSEA. Trimming removed 3 bases from V and 7 bases from J, with 13 bases in between. The CDR3 DNA reads TGCAGCGTTGAGGGGCTGGCGGGAAATGAGCAGTTCTTC. Its protein product is CSVEGLAGNEQFF.

This clone occurred once. The chain is built from TRBV11-1 and TRBJ1-2; D gene ambiguous. V lost 4 bases and J lost 8, with 14 bases in between. The CDR3 spans 13 residues. Germline V gene lookup returns CDR1 SGHAT and CDR2 FQDESV (reference sequence). In DNA, the CDR3 is TGTGCCAGCAGCTCAGCAAGGGAAAGCGGCTACACCTTC. Encoded protein: CASSSARESGYTF.

The chain recombines TRBV25-1 with TRBJ1-1; D may be TRBD1 (6 bases). Germline loops: CDR1 MGHDK, CDR2 SYGVNS. Trimming pared 3 bases from V and 0 bases from J, leaving 14 bases between. This CDR3 is 16 amino acids long. The CDR3 loop reads CASSDGGALLNTEAFF. The CDR3 bases are TGTGCCAGCAGTGACGGGGGGGCCCTTCTGAACACTGAAGCTTTCTTT.

This chain uses TRBV6-6 with TRBJ2-7; 8 nucleotides match TRBD1. CDR1 MNHNY and CDR2 SVGAGI come from the germline V gene (reference sequence). The junction had 9 bases not matched to a gene; V was cut back by 5 bases and J by 6 bases. The CDR3 is 14 amino acids. The CDR3 DNA sequence: TGTGCCAGCAGTCAGCAGGGACAGGCGGTCGAGCAGTACTTC. It yields the protein CASSQQGQAVEQYF.

The V gene is TRBV30, the J gene TRBJ1-1; 7 positions agree with TRBD1. The CDR3 sequence is 13 residues long. Germline lookup yields CDR1 GTSNPN and CDR2 SVGIG (reference sequence). Trimming took 2 bases from V and 4 from J; bases not matched to a gene: 4. The CDR3 DNA follows: TGTGCCTGGAGTACAGGGGTTGGCACTGAAGCTTTCTTT. As protein: CAWSTGVGTEAFF.